This note documents a single T cell receptor (beta chain) sequence. TCRdb's table, derived via immunoSEQ multiplex PCR, lists solely in-frame clones and lacks some. The sample lists 350,000 to 450,000 clones, roughly 85% seen once, with more than 3% in the top ten. The sample comes from a study of blood T cell repertoires in COVID-19. This CDR3 region has 13 residues. The sample was peripheral blood. The TCR comes from a woman younger than 35 with acute or convalescent COVID-19. The chain is built from TRBV21-1 and TRBJ2-2; TRBD1, as called in the table, went unchecked against the DNA. TRBV21-1 is termed a pseudogene. The chain's CDR3 is CASSSGQAGELFF. CDR3 DNA sequence: TGTGCCAGCAGCAGTGGACAGGCCGGGGAGCTGTTTTTT.